The T cell receptor (beta chain) under discussion was sequenced for a study of OX40 agonist ivuxolimab in advanced cancers. This clone was detected only once. This CDR3 has 14 amino acids. V lost 0 bases and J 3 bases, leaving 7 bases between the germline ends. Germline CDR1 is SGDLS and CDR2 is YYNGEE. The method was immunoSEQ multiplex PCR; TCRdb's version includes in-frame clones alone and lacks a portion of them. The data show nearly 110,000 clones, around 93% seen once. The source was CD4+ or CD8+ T cells sorted from blood, collected in a trial of the OX40 agonist ivuxolimab. The sequence was obtained from an adult with an advanced solid tumor such as melanoma, head and neck, liver or kidney cancer. The gene calls are TRBV9 and TRBJ2-1; D is uncertain. CDR3: CASSVVDGYNEQFF. In nucleotides, the CDR3 is TGTGCCAGCAGCGTAGTGGACGGCTACAATGAGCAGTTCTTC.